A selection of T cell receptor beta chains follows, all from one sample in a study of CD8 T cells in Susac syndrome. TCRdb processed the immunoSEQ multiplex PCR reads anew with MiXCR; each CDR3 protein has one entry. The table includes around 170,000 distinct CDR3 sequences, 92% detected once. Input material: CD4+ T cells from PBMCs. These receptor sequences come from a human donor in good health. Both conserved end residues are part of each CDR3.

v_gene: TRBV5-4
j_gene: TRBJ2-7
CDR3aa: CASSLTGTDYEQYF

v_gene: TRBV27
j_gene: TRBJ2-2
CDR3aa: CASSSLQGASTGELFF

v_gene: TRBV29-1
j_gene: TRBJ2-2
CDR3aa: CSPRTGLTGELFF

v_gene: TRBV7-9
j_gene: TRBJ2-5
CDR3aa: CASSLFRKETQYF

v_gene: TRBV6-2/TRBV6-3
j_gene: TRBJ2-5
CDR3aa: CASSYWGREETQYF

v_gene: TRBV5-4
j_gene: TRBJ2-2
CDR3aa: CASSRTSGRHTGELFF

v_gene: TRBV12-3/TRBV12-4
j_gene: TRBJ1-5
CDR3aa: CASSLRGAGNQPQHF

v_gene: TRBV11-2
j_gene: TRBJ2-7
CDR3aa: CASSLGRLSYEQYF

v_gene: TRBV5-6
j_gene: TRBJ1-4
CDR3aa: CASSVGRGSTNEKLFF

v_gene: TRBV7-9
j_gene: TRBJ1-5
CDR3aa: CASSPPGSGRQPQHF

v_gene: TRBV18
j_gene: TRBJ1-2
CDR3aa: CASSPPVEGYGYTF

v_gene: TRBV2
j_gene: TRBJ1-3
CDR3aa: CASRPSNSGNTIYF

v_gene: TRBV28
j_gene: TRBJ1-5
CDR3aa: CASSRQGNSNQPQHF

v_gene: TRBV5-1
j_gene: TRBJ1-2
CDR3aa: CASKGDPASYGYTF

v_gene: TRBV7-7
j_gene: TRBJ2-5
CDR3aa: CASSRTAGETQYF

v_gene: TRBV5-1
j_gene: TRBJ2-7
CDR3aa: CASRERGALRSEQYF

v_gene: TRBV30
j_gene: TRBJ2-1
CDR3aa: CAGREYNEQFF

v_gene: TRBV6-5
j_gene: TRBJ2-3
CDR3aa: CASSTRRLAGGYTQYF

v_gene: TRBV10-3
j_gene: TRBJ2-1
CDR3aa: CAISESVRGTGEQFF

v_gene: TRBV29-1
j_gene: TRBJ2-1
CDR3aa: CSVEVGRSYNEQFF

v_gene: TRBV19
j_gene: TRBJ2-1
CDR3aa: CASSMADEQFF

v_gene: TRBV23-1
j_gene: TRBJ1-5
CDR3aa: CASRTPRTVGNQPQHF

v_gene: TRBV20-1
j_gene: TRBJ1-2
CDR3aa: CSANRDRESGNYGYTF

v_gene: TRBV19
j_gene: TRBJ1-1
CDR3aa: CASRLQGLNTEAFF

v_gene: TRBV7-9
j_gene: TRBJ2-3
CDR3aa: CASSSPGRTDTQYF

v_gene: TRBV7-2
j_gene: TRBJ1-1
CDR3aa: CASSFWGTEAFF

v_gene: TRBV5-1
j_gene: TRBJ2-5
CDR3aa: CASSGRDFQETQYF

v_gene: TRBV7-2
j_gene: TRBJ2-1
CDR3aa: CASSLVLRGNEQFF

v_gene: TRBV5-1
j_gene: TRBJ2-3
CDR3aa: CASSRTSAKTTDTQYF

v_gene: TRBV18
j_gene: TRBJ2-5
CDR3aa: CASSLRAHQETQYF

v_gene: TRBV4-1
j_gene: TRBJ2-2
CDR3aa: CASRATSGSANTGELFF

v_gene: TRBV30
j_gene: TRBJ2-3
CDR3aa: CAWKAGERTDTQYF

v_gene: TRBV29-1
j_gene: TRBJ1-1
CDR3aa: CSVGNPAEAFF

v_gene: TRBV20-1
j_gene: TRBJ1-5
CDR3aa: CSARDENNQPQHF

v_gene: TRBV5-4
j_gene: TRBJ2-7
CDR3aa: CASSLGPGLESNEQYF

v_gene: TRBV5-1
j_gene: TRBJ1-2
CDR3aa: CASSLAGGTSYGYTF

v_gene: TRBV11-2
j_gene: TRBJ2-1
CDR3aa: CASSLDTVNEQFF

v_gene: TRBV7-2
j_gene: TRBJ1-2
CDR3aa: CASSTDRAPGYTF

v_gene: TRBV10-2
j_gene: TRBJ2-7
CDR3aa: CASSAYEQYF

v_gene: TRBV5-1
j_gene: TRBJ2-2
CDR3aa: CASRPSGNTGELFF

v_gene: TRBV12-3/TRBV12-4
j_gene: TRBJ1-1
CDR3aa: CASSYKGRTEAFF

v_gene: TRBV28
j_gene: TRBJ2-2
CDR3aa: CASTTSAYTGELFF

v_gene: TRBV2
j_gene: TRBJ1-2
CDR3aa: CASRVQTGYTF

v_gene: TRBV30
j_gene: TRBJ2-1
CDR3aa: CAWTPSYNEQFF

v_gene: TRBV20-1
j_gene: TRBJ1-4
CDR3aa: CSARGGTVNEKLFF

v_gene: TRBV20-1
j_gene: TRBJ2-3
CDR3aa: CSPVDTSGTDTQYF

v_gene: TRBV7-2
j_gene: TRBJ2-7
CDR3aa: CASSLLTGGFGEQYF

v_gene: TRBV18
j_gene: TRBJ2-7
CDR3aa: CASSPRGSAYEQYF

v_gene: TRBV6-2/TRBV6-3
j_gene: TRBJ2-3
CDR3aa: CASSYLGSGGRADTQYF

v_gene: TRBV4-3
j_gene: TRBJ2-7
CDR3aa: CASSLGLPDEQYF

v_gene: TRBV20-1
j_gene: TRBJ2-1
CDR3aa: CSATKGTYNEQFF

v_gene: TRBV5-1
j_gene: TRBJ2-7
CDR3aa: CASSSGTGDPEQYF

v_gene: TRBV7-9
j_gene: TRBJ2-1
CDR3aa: CASSVGLRNNEQFF

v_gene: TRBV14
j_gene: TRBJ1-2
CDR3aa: CASSQGFRDGYTF

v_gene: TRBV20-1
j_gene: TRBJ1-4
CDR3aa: CSASDTGGGEKLFF

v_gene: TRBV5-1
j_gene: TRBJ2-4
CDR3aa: CASSRDRLAKNIQYF

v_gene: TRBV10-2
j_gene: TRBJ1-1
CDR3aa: CASTMNTEAFF